Each of the 29 T cell receptor beta chains below was sequenced from the same sample in a study of T cells in Graves' hyperthyroidism and ophthalmopathy. Amplification of TCR beta CDR3 regions used RNA as the template. The HTBI primer set served for first-round RT-PCR of the TCR CDR3. TCRdb called the multiplex PCR reads again in MiXCR, with one record for every CDR3 protein. The data contain fewer than 550,000 distinct CDR3 sequences, around 24% of them singletons. The source material was blood. Receptor source: a woman in her 30s with Graves' ophthalmopathy.

This chain connects TRBV15 to TRBJ2-7, with a tentative D call TRBD2 (5 bases). This CDR3 has 13 residues. Between the trimmed V and J ends, which lost 5 bases and 3 bases, there was a span of 11 bases. Germline V gene lookup returns CDR1 LNHNV and CDR2 YYDKDF (reference sequence). This chain's CDR3 is CATSLGRVYEQYF. Written as DNA, the CDR3 is TGTGCCACCAGCCTCGGGCGGGTCTACGAGCAGTACTTC.

This clonotype was picked up a small number of times. The chain recombines TRBV12-3 or TRBV12-4 with TRBJ2-3; no firm D call. The CDR3 is 16 residues long. V was pared by 4 bases and J by 4 bases, with 18 bases between. CDR3 sequence reads: CASSSLVGRWPDTQYF. The CDR3 DNA follows: TGTGCCAGCAGTTCCCTCGTCGGGCGTTGGCCAGATACGCAGTATTTT.

About this clonotype itself: This may arise from a read error, as a much more abundant clone is one base away. This sequence joins TRBV29-1 and TRBJ1-5; possible D gene TRBD1, 5 bases. The CDR3 runs to 13 residues. CDR1 and CDR2 from the germline V gene are SQVTM and ANQGSEA. The CDR3 DNA follows: TGCAGCGTTGAAGGGGGGGGAATGTCAGGGCAATATTTT. Protein: CSVEGGGMSGQYF.

The chain has TRBV11-2 and TRBJ2-5; 11 nucleotides align to TRBD2. Germline V gene sequence: CDR1 SGHAT, CDR2 FQNNGV. The V and J ends lost 5 bases and 7 bases, in that order; junction bases with no gene match: 9. The CDR3 runs 15 residues. The CDR3 nucleotides are TGTGCCAGCAGCCTCATAGCGGGGGGGCGGCCGACCCAGTACTTC. It translates to CASSLIAGGRPTQYF.

This clonotype has at least ten counts. The V and J genes are TRBV4-2 and TRBJ2-7; 10 nucleotides match TRBD1. The CDR3 contains 16 residues. Germline V gene data show CDR1 as LGHNA and CDR2 as YNFKEQ. The J segment lost 3 bases and the V segment lost 6 bases, leaving 11 bases of the junction unmatched. CDR3 DNA: TGTGCCAGCAGAGGGACAGGGGCTGAGGGGCTCTACGAGCAGTACTTC. Translated, it gives CASRGTGAEGLYEQYF.

A word on this clonotype: A clone one base away is much larger, so this may be a read error. The chain joins TRBV2 to TRBJ2-7; D is unclear. Germline V lookup: CDR1 SNHLY, CDR2 FYNNEI. CDR3 length: 16 amino acids. V shed 2 bases and J shed 3 bases, with 17 bases lying between them. The CDR3 spells CASSELSWQPVYEQYF. In DNA, the CDR3 is TGTGCCAGCAGTGAATTAAGCTGGCAGCCGGTCTACGAGCAGTACTTC.

This clonotype was picked up many times. V gene TRBV7-8 combines with J gene TRBJ2-7, with 8 bases aligning to TRBD1. This CDR3 comprises 14 residues. Germline V gives CDR1 SGHVS, CDR2 FQNEAQ. After removal of 0 bases from V and 4 bases from J, the junction contained 2 bases not matched to a gene. Here the CDR3 reads CASSLARTGYEQYF. CDR3 bases: TGTGCCAGCAGCTTAGCTCGGACAGGGTACGAGCAGTACTTC.

This clonotype was observed a handful of times. CDR3 sequence reads: CASRGEGAYEQYF. Written as DNA, the CDR3 is TGCGCCAGCAGAGGAGAAGGAGCCTACGAGCAGTACTTC. The rearrangement uses TRBV10-1 and TRBJ2-7; no clear D. This CDR3 region has 13 residues. Germline V CDR1 and CDR2: WNHNN, SYGVQD (reference sequence). V lost 6 bases and J lost 2, with 11 bases in between.

This chain links TRBV11-2 with TRBJ2-5, with 7 nucleotides matching TRBD2. V lost 2 bases, J lost 1 base, and 1 base stayed unmatched. This CDR3 region has 14 residues. The germline V gene encodes CDR1 SGHAT and CDR2 FQNNGV. CDR3 nucleotide sequence: TGTGCCAGCAGCTTACAGCGGGGCCAAGAGACCCAGTACTTC. Its protein product is CASSLQRGQETQYF.

There are many counts of this clonotype. Written as DNA, the CDR3 is TGCAGTGCTAGAACAGGGTTTGAGGGTCAGCCCCAGCATTTT. It codes for CSARTGFEGQPQHF. The chain is built from TRBV20-1 and TRBJ1-5; perhaps TRBD1 as D (6 bases). V lost 2 bases to trimming and J lost 6 bases, with 14 bases between them. The CDR3 runs to 14 residues. Germline lookup yields CDR1 DFQATT and CDR2 SNEGSKA (reference sequence).

This clonotype has a handful of counts. The chain links TRBV3-1 to TRBJ1-2; no clear D gene. The CDR3 spans 14 residues. Between the trimmed V and J ends, which lost 0 bases and 7 bases, there was a span of 12 bases. Per germline, CDR1 LGHDT and CDR2 YNNKEL (reference sequence). The CDR3 nucleotides read TGTGCCAGCAGCCAAGACGGCGTTGCGGGTGGCTACACCTTC. Encoded protein: CASSQDGVAGGYTF.

This clonotype was seen a few times. The chain employs TRBV5-1 and TRBJ1-5; TRBD1 might be the D (6 bases). Germline CDR1 and CDR2: SGHRS and YFSETQ. Trimming took off 3 bases at V and 9 bases at J, with 13 bases between the two ends. The CDR3 loop spans 13 amino acids. The CDR3 DNA reads as TGCGCCAGCAGCTGGGACGGAGGGGGGCCCCAGCATTTT. It yields the protein CASSWDGGGPQHF.

This clonotype was observed once. The chain uses TRBV4-1 and TRBJ2-7, with 10 positions matching TRBD1. CDR1 and CDR2 from the germline V gene are MGHRA and YSYEKL. There are 16 residues in the CDR3. J lost 3 bases, V lost 2 bases, and 7 bases had no gene match. CDR3 DNA sequence: TGCGCCAGCAGCCAACCCGGGACAGGGGTCAACTACGAGCAGTACTTC. Amino acids: CASSQPGTGVNYEQYF.

Many counts were recorded for this clonotype. The V gene is TRBV10-3, the J gene TRBJ1-3; the D is unclear. Between the trimmed V and J ends, which lost 3 bases and 0 bases, there was a span of 9 bases. The CDR3 spans 15 residues. Per the germline V gene, CDR1 is ENHRY and CDR2 is SYGVKD. The CDR3 DNA is TGTGCCATCAGTGATGGGGAGTACTCTGGAAACACCATATATTTT. Its translation is CAISDGEYSGNTIYF.

The chain employs TRBV12-3 or TRBV12-4 and TRBJ1-3; 7 bases match TRBD1. This CDR3 has 13 residues. With 3 bases clipped from V and 8 bases from J, the junction kept 4 bases outside the gene matches. CDR3 amino acids: CASSFTGADTIYF. The CDR3, as DNA: TGTGCCAGCAGTTTTACAGGGGCGGACACCATATATTTT.

In this sample, this clonotype turned up many times. The gene calls are TRBV7-9 and TRBJ2-2, with 10 bases matching TRBD1. Germline values: CDR1 SEHNR, CDR2 FQNEAQ (reference sequence). The V segment lost 8 bases and the J segment 5 bases; nucleotides outside the gene matches: 5. This CDR3 comprises 14 residues. CDR3 protein: CASDGTGDTGELFF. The CDR3 DNA is TGTGCCAGCGACGGGACAGGGGATACCGGGGAGCTGTTTTTT. Supplemented by reference TRBV7-9 and TRBJ2-2, the full variable domain reads DTGVSQNPRHKITKRGQNVTFRCDPISEHNRLYWYRQTLGQGPEFLTYFQNEAQLEKSRLLSDRFSAERPKGSFSTLEIQRTEQGDSAMYLCASDGTGDTGELFFGEGSRLTVL.

About this clonotype itself: It may be a read error: a sequence one base away is much more abundant. The CDR3 DNA sequence: TGTGCCAGCAGCCAAGGGGCGGAGACCATATATTTT. This translates into CASSQGAETIYF. The chain combines TRBV5-5 with TRBJ1-3; possibly TRBD1 for D (5 bases). Trimming took off 4 bases at V and 10 bases at J, with 12 bases between the two ends. This CDR3 spans 12 amino acids. From germline, CDR1 is SGHKS and CDR2 YYEKEE (reference sequence). The variable domain in full, completed from reference TRBV5-5 and TRBJ1-3, reads DAGVTQSPTHLIKTRGQQVTLRCSPISGHKSVSWYQQVLGQGPQFIFQYYEKEERGRGNFPDRFSARQFPNYSSELNVNALLLGDSALYLCASSQGAETIYFGEGSWLTVV.

The chain recombines TRBV6-4 with TRBJ1-2; 7 nucleotides line up with TRBD1. The CDR3 is made up of 15 amino acids. V was pared by 0 bases and J by 6 bases, with 7 bases of the junction left unmatched. CDR1 MRHNA and CDR2 SNTAGT come from the germline V gene. CDR3 loop: CASSDSSGTGDGYTF. The CDR3 DNA sequence: TGTGCCAGCAGTGACTCGTCGGGCACAGGGGATGGCTACACCTTC.

This chain connects TRBV27 to TRBJ2-3; maybe TRBD2 (5 bases). Germline V gene sequence: CDR1 MNHEY, CDR2 SMNVEV (reference sequence). With 6 bases removed from V and 1 base from J, the gap between germline ends came to 17 bases. The CDR3 is made up of 16 amino acids. The CDR3 region is CASRGLWKAGTDTQYF. The CDR3 DNA sequence: TGTGCCAGCAGAGGGTTGTGGAAAGCGGGCACAGATACGCAGTATTTT.

This clonotype was observed a handful of times. V and J are TRBV18 and TRBJ2-7; D may be TRBD2 (5 bases). The CDR3 length is 14 residues. Germline V gene lookup returns CDR1 KGHSH and CDR2 LQKENI. V lost 5 bases and J lost 3, with 14 bases in between. The CDR3 DNA follows: TGTGCCAGCTCAGTGACGGGAAAGGTCTACGAGCAGTACTTC. It translates to CASSVTGKVYEQYF.

Only a few counts were recorded for this clonotype. The chain joins TRBV15 to TRBJ2-3; D possibly corresponds to TRBD2 (7 bases). Trimming removed 1 base from V and 6 bases from J, with 11 bases in between. The CDR3 length is 14 residues. Germline V gene lookup returns CDR1 LNHNV and CDR2 YYDKDF (reference sequence). The CDR3 coding sequence is TGTGCCACCAGCAGAGGGGGGGGCCTTGATACGCAGTATTTT. Translation gives CATSRGGGLDTQYF.

The rearrangement links TRBV15 to TRBJ2-4; TRBD2 matches 11 bases. V was pared by 1 base and J by 0 bases, with 5 bases of the junction left unmatched. CDR1 LNHNV and CDR2 YYDKDF come from the germline V gene (reference sequence). This CDR3 contains 18 residues. CDR3 residues: CATSRAPGLAEAKNIQYF. DNA of the CDR3: TGTGCCACCAGCAGAGCCCCGGGACTAGCGGAAGCCAAAAACATTCAGTACTTC.

J is TRBJ1-1 and V is TRBV28; D is uncertain. Germline V gene sequence: CDR1 MDHEN, CDR2 SYDVKM. Deletions cut 4 bases from V and 6 bases from J, with 15 bases between. The CDR3 contains 14 residues. CDR3 residues: CASSSTSDLPEAFF. The CDR3 nucleotides are TGTGCCAGCAGTTCCACCTCGGACCTACCTGAAGCTTTCTTT.

This clonotype occurred many times. Since a much larger clone is just one base distant, this may be a read error. The chain links TRBV6-1 to TRBJ1-2; a possible D gene is TRBD1 (6 bases). From germline, CDR1 is MNHNS and CDR2 SASEGT. This CDR3 is built from 13 residues. CDR3 amino acids: CANSGTDSYGYTF. CDR3 in DNA: TGTGCCAACAGTGGGACGGACAGCTATGGCTACACCTTC.

This clonotype showed up just a few times. The chain uses TRBV2 and TRBJ2-4; TRBD2 might be the D (5 bases). The V and J ends lost 3 bases and 1 base respectively, with 13 bases between them. CDR3 size: 16 residues. CDR1 and CDR2 from the germline V gene are SNHLY and FYNNEI. CDR3 loop: CASSDGLSGAKNIQYF. In DNA form, the CDR3 reads TGTGCCAGCAGTGACGGACTGTCCGGGGCCAAAAACATTCAGTACTTC.

This clonotype has at least ten counts. The V and J genes are TRBV5-1 and TRBJ2-7; 8 nucleotides agree with TRBD2. Per germline, CDR1 SGHRS and CDR2 YFSETQ. V shed 3 bases and J 5 bases; nucleotides not matched to a gene: 7. This CDR3 is built from 14 residues. CDR3 loop: CASSSGGASDEQYF. The DNA of the CDR3 is TGCGCCAGCAGCTCCGGGGGGGCAAGCGACGAGCAGTACTTC.

V usage is TRBV20-1 and J usage is TRBJ1-2, with a weak D call TRBD1 (6 bases). Germline V lookup: CDR1 DFQATT, CDR2 SNEGSKA (reference sequence). The CDR3 is 16 amino acids. Trimming took 6 bases from V and 1 from J, leaving 21 bases between them. CDR3 loop: CSAKKGQYLLNYGYTF. Written as DNA, the CDR3 is TGCAGTGCGAAAAAAGGACAGTACCTCCTTAACTATGGCTACACCTTC.

This clonotype was seen ten or more times. The junction departs from germline at one end; a sequencing error may be responsible. The chain carries TRBV4-2 and TRBJ2-7; 7 bases align to TRBD1. In germline, CDR1 is LGHNA, CDR2 YNFKEQ. The CDR3 contains 14 residues. The CDR3, as DNA: TGCGCCAGCAGCCAAGATCGGGACAGCTACGAGCAGTACTTC. This sequence encodes CASSQDRDSYEQYF.

The chain recombines TRBV6-5 with TRBJ1-2, with a possible D match to TRBD1 (6 bases). Per germline, CDR1 MNHEY and CDR2 SVGAGI. Trimming took off 4 bases at V and 7 bases at J, with 13 bases between the two ends. The CDR3 sequence is 13 residues long. The CDR3 loop reads CASSSSGGPGYTF. CDR3 sequence (DNA): TGTGCCAGCAGTTCCTCCGGGGGGCCTGGCTACACCTTC.